A selection of T cell receptor beta chains follows, all from one sample in a study of intratumoral heterogeneity in liver cancer. TCRdb's table, derived via immunoSEQ multiplex PCR, lists solely in-frame clones and lacks some. The table lists tens of thousands of clones, roughly 66% of them singletons, with roughly 15% in the top ten. Sample: tumor-adjacent normal tissue, taken before any cancer treatment. All receptors come from a woman between 70 and 85 years old with hepatocellular carcinoma. Each CDR3 is given with its conserved first and last residue.

v_gene: TRBV6-7; j_gene: TRBJ2-3; CDR3aa: CASINILTTGGITDTQYF
v_gene: TRBV4-1; j_gene: TRBJ2-5; CDR3aa: CASSLVGGAGETQYF
v_gene: TRBV5-1; j_gene: TRBJ1-4; CDR3aa: CASSLTGGREKLFF
v_gene: TRBV5-1; j_gene: TRBJ1-2; CDR3aa: CASAQWTGSGYTF
v_gene: TRBV4-2; j_gene: TRBJ2-1; CDR3aa: CASSQVETSGTYNEQFF
v_gene: TRBV6-5; j_gene: TRBJ1-4; CDR3aa: CASSHGTRDEKLFF
v_gene: TRBV29-1; j_gene: TRBJ2-5; CDR3aa: CSGQGAEETQYF
v_gene: TRBV30; j_gene: TRBJ2-4; CDR3aa: CAWSVFSGGGQDIQYF
v_gene: TRBV10-3; j_gene: TRBJ1-3; CDR3aa: CATLKQGLGNTIYF
v_gene: TRBV5-1; j_gene: TRBJ1-4; CDR3aa: CASSFGGGDEKLFF
v_gene: TRBV5-6; j_gene: TRBJ2-3; CDR3aa: CASSLGQTTDTQYF
v_gene: TRBV28; j_gene: TRBJ2-1; CDR3aa: CASSLRRPGAQGLF
v_gene: TRBV18; j_gene: TRBJ1-1; CDR3aa: CASSPQRVSTEAFF
v_gene: TRBV5-1; j_gene: TRBJ2-2; CDR3aa: CASSSLTNHGELFF
v_gene: TRBV5-1; j_gene: TRBJ2-3; CDR3aa: CASSLTGRAPDTQYF
v_gene: TRBV6-6; j_gene: TRBJ2-1; CDR3aa: CASTLVQGSYNEQFF
v_gene: TRBV6-2/TRBV6-3; j_gene: TRBJ2-7; CDR3aa: CASSYSLGSDDPLISYEQYF
v_gene: TRBV7-8; j_gene: TRBJ2-1; CDR3aa: CASSLERAHSYNEQFF
v_gene: TRBV6-6; j_gene: TRBJ1-3; CDR3aa: CASSLTANSGNTIYF
v_gene: TRBV6-5; j_gene: TRBJ2-7; CDR3aa: CASRSLSYEQYF
v_gene: TRBV28; j_gene: TRBJ1-4; CDR3aa: CASAPGWEAEKLFF
v_gene: TRBV29-1; j_gene: TRBJ2-1; CDR3aa: CSVGRTSERDEQFF